The 22 T cell receptor beta chains below all came from one sample that was sequenced in a study of cytomegalovirus exposure and HLA in healthy donors (dated by TCRdb to 2016 to 2017). Receptor libraries were prepared by the immunoSEQ multiplex PCR assay. For the multiplex PCR, a mixture combining 60 forward primers for TCR Vbeta segments and 13 reverse primers for TCR Jbeta segments was used. As stored in TCRdb, this immuneACCESS dataset retains in-frame rearrangements with V and J assigned. A fraction of the clones does not appear; measured against another copy, unresolved V genes explain less than half of the discrepancy, and the remainder lacks a known reason. The sample records 80,000 to 90,000 clones, roughly 80% of which are singletons. Under 3% of the sample belongs to the ten largest clones. Sequencing was carried out using PBMCs. These TCRs come from a man aged 30-40 years in good health and CMV-seronegative.

The rearrangement links TRBV6-5 to TRBJ2-5; no firm D call. Between the trimmed V and J ends, which lost 5 bases and 2 bases, there was a span of 15 bases. The germline CDR1 and CDR2 sequences are MNHEY and SVGAGI. The CDR3 is 15 amino acids. The CDR3 sequence is CASSTGSQTQETQYF. DNA of the CDR3: TGTGCCAGCAGTACCGGTTCCCAAACGCAAGAGACCCAGTACTTC.

The chain carries TRBV27 and TRBJ1-6, with D possibly being TRBD1 (5 bases). The ends were cut back, 7 bases at V and 7 bases at J, with 14 bases in the middle. Per germline, CDR1 MNHEY and CDR2 SMNVEV (reference sequence). The length of the CDR3 is 14 residues. CDR3 region: CASTLGGNNSPLHF. The CDR3 DNA reads as TGTGCCAGCACCCTGGGGGGAAACAATTCACCCCTCCACTTT.

This clone was observed once. This chain uses TRBV5-5 with TRBJ1-4; D gene unclear. This CDR3 region has 17 residues. Germline V gene sequence: CDR1 SGHKS, CDR2 YYEKEE (reference sequence). V lost 0 bases to trimming and J lost 4 bases, with 16 bases between them. CDR3 DNA sequence: TGTGCCAGCAGCTTGGACGCCACAGCCTTCTATAATGAAAAACTGTTTTTT. Translating it yields CASSLDATAFYNEKLFF.

The genes are TRBV6-1 and TRBJ2-3; TRBD1 matches 10 bases. The trim removed 5 bases at V and 3 bases at J, leaving 2 bases unmatched. The CDR3 loop spans 14 amino acids. From germline, CDR1 is MNHNS and CDR2 SASEGT. The CDR3 region has the DNA TGTGCCAGCAGTCCGGGACAGGGGACAGATACGCAGTATTTT. This codes for CASSPGQGTDTQYF.

CDR3 in amino acids: CASSYSAQGNSPLHF. CDR3 in DNA: TGTGCCAGCAGTTACTCGGCGCAGGGAAATTCACCCCTCCACTTT. The V gene is TRBV6-6, the J gene TRBJ1-6; D perhaps matches TRBD1 (5 bases). The CDR3 is made up of 15 amino acids. Trimming removed 0 bases at V and 7 bases at J, with 10 bases between. Looked up from germline, CDR1 is MNHNY and CDR2 is SVGAGI (reference sequence).

The chain couples TRBV29-1 to TRBJ1-1; D gene uncertain. Germline V CDR1 and CDR2: SQVTM, ANQGSEA. The CDR3 runs to 12 residues. The V gene lost 5 bases and the J gene lost 3 bases, with 10 bases spanning the gap. CDR3 sequence: CSVRFSDTEAFF. As DNA, the CDR3 is TGCAGCGTTCGGTTTTCGGACACTGAAGCTTTCTTT.

The rearrangement uses TRBV19 and TRBJ2-1; 10 bases map to TRBD1. The CDR3 runs 16 residues. V shed 5 bases, J shed 10 bases, and the junction held 14 bases outside the gene matches. Germline V gene lookup returns CDR1 LNHDA and CDR2 SQIVND (reference sequence). CDR3 sequence reads: CASSPSGTGVKIEQFF. DNA of the CDR3: TGTGCCAGTAGTCCCTCCGGGACAGGGGTGAAGATCGAGCAGTTCTTC.

The chain employs TRBV7-9 and TRBJ1-2; 8 nucleotides align to TRBD1. CDR3 length: 15 amino acids. V dropped 5 bases and J dropped 1; count of bases not matched to a gene: 6. Per germline, CDR1 SEHNR and CDR2 FQNEAQ (reference sequence). Here the CDR3 reads CASSPRGQVNYGYTF. The CDR3 region has the DNA TGTGCCAGCAGCCCCAGGGGGCAGGTTAACTATGGCTACACCTTC.

V usage is TRBV6-6 and J usage is TRBJ1-1, with D possibly TRBD1 on 5 matching bases. The germline V and J ends were trimmed by 4 bases and 1 base, with 10 bases remaining between them. The length of the CDR3 is 14 residues. Looked up from germline, CDR1 is MNHNY and CDR2 is SVGAGI (reference sequence). CDR3 nucleotide sequence: TGTGCCAGCAGTTGGCACAGGACGAACACTGAAGCTTTCTTT. It encodes CASSWHRTNTEAFF.

This clone was seen a few times. V usage is TRBV7-9 and J usage is TRBJ2-1; D is perhaps TRBD1 (6 bases). V shed 2 bases and J shed 1 base, with 12 bases lying between them. The CDR3 runs to 16 residues. Germline CDR1 is SEHNR and CDR2 is FQNEAQ (reference sequence). The CDR3 bases are TGTGCCAGCAGCTTACTCGGGACACTATCCTACAATGAGCAGTTCTTC. Its translation: CASSLLGTLSYNEQFF.

This clone was detected once. The chain has TRBV5-4 and TRBJ2-7, with 8 bases that match TRBD1. Trimming took 2 bases from V and 4 from J; bases not matched to a gene: 8. The CDR3 spans 15 residues. Germline assignment: CDR1 SGHNT and CDR2 YYREEE (reference sequence). CDR3 bases: TGTGCCAGCAGCTTCAGACAGGGGACGGGGTACGAGCAGTACTTC. This translates into CASSFRQGTGYEQYF.

This clone is a singleton in its sample. The chain carries TRBV6-1 and TRBJ1-3, with D perhaps matching TRBD1 (5 bases). The V gene lost 5 bases and the J gene lost 4 bases, with 12 bases spanning the gap. CDR3 length equals 14 residues. Germline lookup yields CDR1 MNHNS and CDR2 SASEGT. This CDR3 is CASSSGLVGNTIYF. The DNA of the CDR3 is TGTGCCAGCAGTTCAGGGTTGGTCGGAAACACCATATATTTT.

V and J are TRBV7-9 and TRBJ1-2; D not certain. Germline CDR1 reads SEHNR; CDR2 reads FQNEAQ (reference sequence). Trimming removed 1 base from V and 8 bases from J, with 5 bases in between. CDR3 length: 11 amino acids. The CDR3 spells CASSLVGGYTF. The CDR3 nucleotides read TGTGCCAGCAGCTTAGTCGGGGGCTACACCTTC. Looking up the rest from reference TRBV7-9 and TRBJ1-2 gives the full variable domain: DTGVSQNPRHKITKRGQNVTFRCDPISEHNRLYWYRQTLGQGPEFLTYFQNEAQLEKSRLLSDRFSAERPKGSFSTLEIQRTEQGDSAMYLCASSLVGGYTFGSGTRLTVV.

This clone was counted a single time. This CDR3 is also generated by other DNA sequences in the sample. The chain links TRBV5-1 to TRBJ1-6; TRBD1 agrees at 7 bases. CDR1 is SGHRS, CDR2 YFSETQ, per germline. The CDR3 covers 13 residues. V shed 7 bases, J shed 13 bases, and the junction held 11 bases outside the gene matches. CDR3 DNA sequence: TGCGCCAGCCGACAGGGCTCTCCTTCGCCCCTCCACTTT. It encodes CASRQGSPSPLHF.

This clone showed up just a few times. V gene TRBV19 combines with J gene TRBJ2-3, with D tentatively TRBD2 (6 bases). Trimming cost V 7 bases and J 0 bases, with 14 bases left between them. This CDR3 is 15 amino acids long. Germline values: CDR1 LNHDA, CDR2 SQIVND (reference sequence). CDR3 DNA: TGTGCCAGTACTCCCCGCGGGGCTAGCACAGATACGCAGTATTTT. This gives the protein CASTPRGASTDTQYF.

This clone was recorded a few times. The J gene is TRBJ2-5, the V gene TRBV11-2; D is perhaps TRBD1 (5 bases). Trimming took off 1 base at V and 2 bases at J, with 11 bases between the two ends. CDR3 size: 15 residues. Germline V lookup: CDR1 SGHAT, CDR2 FQNNGV. The CDR3, as DNA: TGTGCCAGCAGCTTAGCCCAGGGTGCACAAGAGACCCAGTACTTC. It specifies CASSLAQGAQETQYF. The variable domain in full, completed from reference TRBV11-2 and TRBJ2-5, reads EAGVAQSPRYKIIEKRQSVAFWCNPISGHATLYWYQQILGQGPKLLIQFQNNGVVDDSQLPKDRFSAERLKGVDSTLKIQPAKLEDSAVYLCASSLAQGAQETQYFGPGTRLLVL.

V usage is TRBV9 and J usage is TRBJ1-2; a possible D gene is TRBD1 (5 bases). Germline V gives CDR1 SGDLS, CDR2 YYNGEE. The V end was cut by 6 bases, the J end by 2 bases, with 11 bases between. The CDR3 sequence is 13 residues long. CDR3 amino acids: CASKGTSNYGYTF. In nucleotides, the CDR3 is TGTGCCAGCAAGGGGACTTCGAACTATGGCTACACCTTC. Complete variable domain (other parts from reference TRBV9 and TRBJ1-2): DSGVTQTPKHLITATGQRVTLRCSPRSGDLSVYWYQQSLDQGLQFLIQYYNGEERAKGNILERFSAQQFPDLHSELNLSSLELGDSALYFCASKGTSNYGYTFGSGTRLTVV.

This clone has a single count. The chain couples TRBV4-3 to TRBJ2-1; tentative D call: TRBD2 (5 bases). Germline values: CDR1 LGHNA, CDR2 YSLEER. The CDR3 sequence is 13 residues long. V was clipped by 0 bases and J by 8 bases, with 8 bases between them. The CDR3 DNA is TGCGCCAGCAGCCAAGATGCGAGGGATGAGCAGTTCTTC. It encodes CASSQDARDEQFF.

The chain recombines TRBV7-6 with TRBJ2-3; TRBD2 agrees at 13 bases. The CDR3 is 16 amino acids. V trimming: 3 bases; J trimming: 2 bases; junction bases outside the gene matches: 2. Germline CDR1 is SGHVS and CDR2 is FNYEAQ. CDR3: CASSLGLAGTTDTQYF. The CDR3 region has the DNA TGTGCCAGCAGCTTGGGACTAGCGGGGACCACAGATACGCAGTATTTT.

This CDR3 is CASSPGQTDTQYF. In DNA form, the CDR3 reads TGTGCCAGCTCACCGGGGCAGACAGATACGCAGTATTTT. The rearrangement links TRBV18 to TRBJ2-3, with D possibly being TRBD1 (5 bases). Trimming cost V 3 bases and J 3 bases, with 7 bases left between them. In germline, CDR1 is KGHSH, CDR2 LQKENI. The CDR3 runs 13 residues.

The gene calls are TRBV5-1 and TRBJ2-1; the match to TRBD2 covers 9 bases. V was pared by 2 bases and J by 2 bases, with 5 bases of the junction left unmatched. The CDR3 contains 16 residues. Germline V lookup: CDR1 SGHRS, CDR2 YFSETQ. This CDR3 reads CASSFSGGSTYNEQFF. As DNA, the CDR3 is TGCGCCAGCAGCTTTAGCGGGGGATCTACCTACAATGAGCAGTTCTTC. Drawing the rest from reference TRBV5-1 and TRBJ2-1, the complete variable domain is KAGVTQTPRYLIKTRGQQVTLSCSPISGHRSVSWYQQTPGQGLQFLFEYFSETQRNKGNFPGRFSGRQFSNSRSEMNVSTLELGDSALYLCASSFSGGSTYNEQFFGPGTRLTVL.

Only a few counts were recorded for this clone. The chain links TRBV5-5 to TRBJ1-5; D uncertain. The CDR3 is made up of 14 amino acids. V lost 0 bases to trimming and J lost 7 bases, with 11 bases between them. From germline, CDR1 is SGHKS and CDR2 YYEKEE (reference sequence). The CDR3 coding sequence is TGTGCCAGCAGCTTGGGACACGAGGGACAGCCCCAGCATTTT. It is translated as CASSLGHEGQPQHF.